This is a list of T cell receptor beta chains from one sample in a study of vaccination effects on CD4 cells after COVID-19. Their antigen targets remain unknown. The assay was immunoSEQ multiplex PCR, and TCRdb's table has in-frame clones only and misses some. The sample includes more than 25,000 clones, 55% to 75% of them seen just once. Sample: CD4+ T cells from PBMCs cultured with HCoV-229E spike peptides, taken before COVID-19 vaccination. Receptor source: a human donor who received a COVID-19 vaccine. The CDR3 runs from the conserved cysteine through the conserved F or W. A D gene is named only where the DNA matches it firmly.

J gene | V gene | D gene | CDR3 protein
TRBJ2-7 | TRBV3-1/TRBV3-2 | . | CASSQLGWEQYF
TRBJ2-6 | TRBV18 | . | CASSPFWDFRPGANVLTF
TRBJ2-2 | TRBV4-3 | TRBD2 | CASSQDSIAGALTGELFF
TRBJ2-3 | TRBV4-1 | TRBD2 | CASSQVLAGSTDTQYF
TRBJ2-7 | TRBV18 | TRBD2 | CASSRGLAREQYF
TRBJ1-1 | TRBV11-2 | . | CASSLESGVAEAFF
TRBJ1-5 | TRBV30 | . | CAWSETVWRNQPQHF
TRBJ1-2 | TRBV4-1 | . | CASSQEFSIHSGGYTF
TRBJ1-1 | TRBV18 | . | CASSPGVGGNTEAFF
TRBJ2-7 | TRBV7-9 | . | CASSPDFSYEQYF
TRBJ2-5 | TRBV10-1 | . | CATPRETSVVTQYF
TRBJ1-6 | TRBV4-3 | . | CASSQEAGSRNSPLHF
TRBJ2-5 | TRBV6-5 | . | CASSYVRDRRETQYF
TRBJ2-2 | TRBV6-6 | TRBD1 | CASRNRGANTGELFF
TRBJ1-5 | TRBV4-3 | . | CASSQEQGYNQPQHF
TRBJ1-6 | TRBV9 | . | CASSVGGLGYNSPLHF
TRBJ1-1 | TRBV18 | . | CASSPLIQGEAFF
TRBJ1-4 | TRBV18 | . | CASSPRQGGEKLFF
TRBJ1-1 | TRBV28 | TRBD1 | CASSRDRNTEAFF
TRBJ1-2 | TRBV7-9 | . | CASSPLVNGYTF
TRBJ2-6 | TRBV28 | . | CASRPWGKHRGEGSGANVLTF
TRBJ1-5 | TRBV3-1/TRBV3-2 | . | CASSQGSGAFYNQPQHF
TRBJ2-5 | TRBV6-5 | . | CASSNDFQETQYF
TRBJ1-2 | TRBV6-5 | . | CASSYRGAPNYGYTF
TRBJ1-1 | TRBV5-1 | . | CASTGSTEAFF
TRBJ2-1 | TRBV7-9 | . | CASSLGAGRGNEQFF
TRBJ1-2 | TRBV6-1 | . | CASSEDARARGYTF
TRBJ2-6 | TRBV4-1 | . | CASSQLLSPSGANVLTF
TRBJ2-1 | TRBV28 | . | CASSLRRARNEQFF
TRBJ1-2 | TRBV29-1 | . | CSVEDPGASGYTF
TRBJ1-2 | TRBV2 | TRBD1 | CASSQQGRGYGYTF
TRBJ1-6 | TRBV7-9 | TRBD1 | CASSGQGGNSPLHF
TRBJ2-3 | TRBV2 | TRBD2 | CASSPSGGLADTQYF
TRBJ1-2 | TRBV10-2 | TRBD1 | CASREGQGANYGYTF
TRBJ1-2 | TRBV25-1 | . | CASSESWLYSGYTF
TRBJ2-3 | TRBV27 | TRBD2 | CASSSWTRADTQYF
TRBJ1-2 | TRBV30 | . | CAWRGERTGYTF
TRBJ1-1 | TRBV5-4 | TRBD1 | CASSQDRGRTEAFF
TRBJ1-6 | TRBV11-1 | TRBD1 | CASSFGQGAPSPLHF
TRBJ1-6 | TRBV2 | . | CASRGFLDSPLHF
TRBJ2-1 | TRBV5-1 | . | CASSFLSGISYNEQFF
TRBJ2-7 | TRBV5-1 | . | CASSLAPYYEQYF
TRBJ2-1 | TRBV24-1 | . | CATSVGFSYNEQFF
TRBJ2-3 | TRBV4-3 | TRBD1 | CASSQVGAGGLGDTQYF
TRBJ2-5 | TRBV7-2 | TRBD2 | CASSSTRGAETQYF
TRBJ2-7 | TRBV18 | . | CASHRAGTPVEQYF
TRBJ1-1 | TRBV6-2/TRBV6-3 | . | CASSYGIKSMNTEAFF
TRBJ2-3 | TRBV11-2 | TRBD2 | CASSLFTSGSDTQYF
TRBJ1-2 | TRBV7-2 | . | CASSTRGGQGDGYTF
TRBJ2-2 | TRBV30 | TRBD2 | CAWSGASGSTGELFF